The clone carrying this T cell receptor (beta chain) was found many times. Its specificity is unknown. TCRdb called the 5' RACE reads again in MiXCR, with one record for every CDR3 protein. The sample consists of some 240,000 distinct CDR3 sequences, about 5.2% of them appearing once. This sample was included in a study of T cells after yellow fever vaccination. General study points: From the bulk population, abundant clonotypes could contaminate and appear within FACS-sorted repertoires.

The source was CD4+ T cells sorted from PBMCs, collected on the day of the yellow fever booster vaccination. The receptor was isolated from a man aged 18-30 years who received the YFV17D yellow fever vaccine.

CDR3 nucleotides: TGCGCCAGCAGCTTGCAGACAGGGAACACCGGGGAGCTGTTTTTT. Translated: CASSLQTGNTGELFF. The V and J genes are TRBV5-1 and TRBJ2-2; D is perhaps TRBD1 (6 bases). V was cut by 1 base and J by 1 base, with 8 bases left in between. This CDR3 region has 15 residues. Looked up from germline, CDR1 is SGHRS and CDR2 is YFSETQ.